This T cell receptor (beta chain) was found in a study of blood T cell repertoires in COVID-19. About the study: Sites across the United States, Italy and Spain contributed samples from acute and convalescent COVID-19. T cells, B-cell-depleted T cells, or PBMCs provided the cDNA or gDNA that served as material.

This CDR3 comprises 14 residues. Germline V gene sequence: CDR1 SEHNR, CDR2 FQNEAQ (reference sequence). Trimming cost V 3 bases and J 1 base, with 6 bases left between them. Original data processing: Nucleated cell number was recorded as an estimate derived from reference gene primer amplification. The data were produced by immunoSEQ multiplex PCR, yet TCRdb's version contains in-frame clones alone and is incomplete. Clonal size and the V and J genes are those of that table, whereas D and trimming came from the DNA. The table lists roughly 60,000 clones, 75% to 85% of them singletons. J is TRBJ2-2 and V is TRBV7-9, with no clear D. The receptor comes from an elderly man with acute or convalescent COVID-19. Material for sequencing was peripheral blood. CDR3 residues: CASSFVGNTGELFF. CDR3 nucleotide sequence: TGTGCCAGCAGCTTTGTCGGGAACACCGGGGAGCTGTTTTTT.